The 21 T cell receptor beta chains below come from one sample, sequenced in a study of blood T cell repertoires in COVID-19. Sequenced by immunoSEQ multiplex PCR; TCRdb stores in-frame clones only, minus some. Among hundreds of thousands of clones listed, 70% to 90% were seen once. Specimen: peripheral blood. These receptors all come from a man aged 65-85 years with acute or convalescent COVID-19.

CDR3 sequence (DNA): TGTGCCAGTAGTATCCCAGGGGCCCATCAGCCCCAGCATTTT. Translation gives CASSIPGAHQPQHF. The chain recombines TRBV19 with TRBJ1-5; D may be TRBD1 (6 bases). Trimming removed 3 bases from V and 5 bases from J, with 11 bases in between. Germline V gives CDR1 LNHDA, CDR2 SQIVND (reference sequence). CDR3 length: 14 residues.

The rearrangement joins TRBV27 to TRBJ1-2; possibly TRBD1 for D (5 bases). The V end was cut by 5 bases, the J end by 2 bases, with 9 bases between. Germline loops: CDR1 MNHEY, CDR2 SMNVEV (reference sequence). This CDR3 has 13 amino acids. In DNA, the CDR3 is TGTGCCAGCAGTCTACGACAGAACTATGGCTACACCTTC. It specifies CASSLRQNYGYTF.

This clone has just one count. The CDR3 is CASNSQRAQPQHF. DNA for the CDR3: TGTGCCAGTAACTCTCAGAGGGCTCAGCCCCAGCATTTT. The genes are TRBV19 and TRBJ1-5; D remains unclear. Germline values: CDR1 LNHDA, CDR2 SQIVND (reference sequence). This CDR3 region has 13 residues. Deletions cut 7 bases from V and 6 bases from J, with 13 bases between.

Here the CDR3 DNA reads TGTGCCAGCAGACGTGACACCAACACCGGGGAGCTGTTTTTT. Its protein product is CASRRDTNTGELFF. The chain employs TRBV11-3 and TRBJ2-2; no reliable D call. Trimming pared 6 bases from V and 2 bases from J, leaving 10 bases between. The CDR3 extends over 14 amino acids. The germline V gene has CDR1 SGHNT and CDR2 YENEEA. Together with reference TRBV11-3 and TRBJ2-2, the CDR3 gives the full variable domain: EAGVVQSPRYKIIEKKQPVAFWCNPISGHNTLYWYLQNLGQGPELLIRYENEEAVDDSQLPKDRFSAERLKGVDSTLKIQPAELGDSAVYLCASRRDTNTGELFFGEGSRLTVL.

The chain recombines TRBV6-6 with TRBJ2-7, with D hard to call. The CDR3 runs 13 residues. CDR1 and CDR2 (germline): MNHNY, SVGAGI (reference sequence). Trimming took off 3 bases at V and 6 bases at J, with 12 bases between the two ends. The CDR3 reads CASSYVDRTEQYF. CDR3 bases: TGTGCCAGCAGTTATGTCGATAGAACCGAGCAGTACTTC.

The gene calls are TRBV11-2 and TRBJ1-2, with a weak D call TRBD1 (5 bases). The germline V gene encodes CDR1 SGHAT and CDR2 FQNNGV. V lost 2 bases and J 4 bases, leaving 11 bases between the germline ends. This CDR3 is built from 14 residues. In nucleotides, the CDR3 is TGTGCCAGCAGCTTATCGCGGGGGTTCTATGGCTACACCTTC. This sequence encodes CASSLSRGFYGYTF.

The chain couples TRBV5-6 to TRBJ1-3, with D unclear. The CDR3 totals 19 residues. Germline V gene lookup returns CDR1 SGHDT and CDR2 YYEEEE. The V gene lost 0 bases and the J gene lost 0 bases, with 19 bases spanning the gap. In nucleotides, the CDR3 is TGTGCCAGCAGCTTGGTAAATCCAGGATTCTACTCCTCTGGAAACACCATATATTTT. This encodes CASSLVNPGFYSSGNTIYF.

The rearrangement uses TRBV24-1 and TRBJ1-4, with 7 bases matching TRBD1. Trimming at V came to 4 bases and at J to 8 bases, leaving 9 bases not matched to a gene. Germline V gene lookup returns CDR1 KGHDR and CDR2 SFDVKD. The CDR3 has 15 amino acids. The DNA of the CDR3 is TGTGCCACCAGTGACGCCGGGACAGCAAGGGAAAAACTGTTTTTT. Translation: CATSDAGTAREKLFF.

The chain joins TRBV7-2 to TRBJ1-4; 7 bases match TRBD1. CDR3 length equals 14 residues. After removal of 5 bases from V and 8 bases from J, the junction contained 8 bases not matched to a gene. CDR1 is SGHTA, CDR2 FQGNSA, per germline. CDR3 DNA sequence: TGTGCCAGCAGCCCCACAGGGGCGGGAGAAAAACTGTTTTTT. This gives the protein CASSPTGAGEKLFF.

The chain joins TRBV6-5 to TRBJ2-3, with 16 bases matching TRBD2. There are 16 residues in the CDR3. Germline V gene data show CDR1 as MNHEY and CDR2 as SVGAGI. J lost 3 bases, V lost 4 bases, and 1 base had no gene match. The CDR3 is CASSWGLAGGTDTQYF. The CDR3 region has the DNA TGTGCCAGCAGTTGGGGACTAGCGGGGGGGACAGATACGCAGTATTTT.

In DNA, the CDR3 is TGTGCCAGCAGCCAAGTGGGTTGGGCGGGAGAGACCCAGTACTTC. Its translation is CASSQVGWAGETQYF. The chain carries TRBV14 and TRBJ2-5; tentatively, D is TRBD2 (5 bases). Trimming left V 1 base short and J 4 bases short, with 13 bases between. Germline values: CDR1 SGHDN, CDR2 FVKESK. The CDR3 has 15 amino acids. The full variable domain, rest sourced from reference TRBV14 and TRBJ2-5, is EAGVTQFPSHSVIEKGQTVTLRCDPISGHDNLYWYRRVMGKEIKFLLHFVKESKQDESGMPNNRFLAERTGGTYSTLKVQPAELEDSGVYFCASSQVGWAGETQYFGPGTRLLVL.

In this sample, this clone turned up a few times. The V call is TRBV6-2 or TRBV6-3, the J call TRBJ2-1; 10 bases agree with TRBD2. J gave up 9 bases and V 0 bases, and 14 bases lay outside the gene matches. The CDR3 contains 18 residues. Germline lookup yields CDR1 MNHEY and CDR2 SVGEGT. CDR3 bases: TGTGCCAGCAGTTACTCGTTTAGCGGGGGGCCGAATCCAGGTGAGCAGTTCTTC. Translation gives CASSYSFSGGPNPGEQFF.

The genes are TRBV19 and TRBJ1-5; 10 positions match TRBD1. This CDR3 region has 22 residues. Germline V gene sequence: CDR1 LNHDA, CDR2 SQIVND (reference sequence). V dropped 3 bases and J dropped 4; count of bases not matched to a gene: 24. CDR3 protein: CASSMGATGQGPVGVSNQPQHF. In DNA form, the CDR3 reads TGTGCCAGTAGTATGGGGGCGACGGGACAGGGGCCCGTCGGGGTGAGTAATCAGCCCCAGCATTTT.

V and J are TRBV14 and TRBJ1-1; the match to TRBD1 covers 11 bases. Unmatched junction bases numbered 6, after V lost 0 bases and J lost 3 bases. The germline CDR1 and CDR2 sequences are SGHDN and FVKESK. CDR3 length: 17 amino acids. The CDR3 DNA is TGTGCCAGCAGCCAAGATAGGGGGACAGGGGGTCACACTGAAGCTTTCTTT. Translating gives CASSQDRGTGGHTEAFF.

This clone appeared a few times. The V and J genes are TRBV5-5 and TRBJ2-1; a weak D match, TRBD2 (6 bases). The CDR3 loop spans 16 amino acids. Germline values: CDR1 SGHKS, CDR2 YYEKEE (reference sequence). V dropped 4 bases and J dropped 5 bases, with 19 bases sitting between them. CDR3 protein: CASSVHGGAPDNEQFF. The CDR3 nucleotides read TGTGCCAGCAGCGTACATGGCGGGGCCCCCGACAATGAGCAGTTCTTC.

The rearrangement links TRBV27 to TRBJ1-4, with 7 bases identical to TRBD1. The CDR3 extends over 13 amino acids. The V gene's germline CDR1 is MNHEY and CDR2 SMNVEV (reference sequence). The V and J ends lost 8 bases and 8 bases, in that order; junction bases with no gene match: 8. The CDR3, as DNA: TGTGCCAGCGGGCCGACAGGGTACGAAAAACTGTTTTTT. It translates to CASGPTGYEKLFF.

This clone has more than one count but fewer than ten. The chain recombines TRBV5-1 with TRBJ1-4, with 11 nucleotides matching TRBD1. CDR3 length: 15 residues. Germline V gene sequence: CDR1 SGHRS, CDR2 YFSETQ. V lost 5 bases and J lost 8; bases outside the gene matches: 8. The CDR3 nucleotides are TGCGCCAGCAGGGAGGACAGGGGGCCTGGAGAAAAACTGTTTTTT. Translation gives CASREDRGPGEKLFF.

The V gene is TRBV6-5, the J gene TRBJ2-2, with 7 bases identical to TRBD1. V shed 2 bases, J shed 2 bases, and the junction held 2 bases outside the gene matches. CDR1 and CDR2 (germline): MNHEY, SVGAGI. CDR3 length equals 15 residues. CDR3: CASSYGTANTGELFF. CDR3 bases: TGTGCCAGCAGTTACGGGACAGCTAACACCGGGGAGCTGTTTTTT.

V and J are TRBV10-3 and TRBJ2-7; D perhaps matches TRBD1 (6 bases). The CDR3 runs 13 residues. The germline V and J ends were trimmed by 7 bases and 1 base, with 11 bases remaining between them. CDR1 and CDR2 (germline): ENHRY, SYGVKD. The CDR3 nucleotides read TGTGCCATCAACAGGGAAAGATCCTACGAGCAGTACTTC. Its protein is CAINRERSYEQYF.

This sequence joins TRBV28 and TRBJ2-3; 8 bases agree with TRBD2. There are 16 residues in the CDR3. CDR1 and CDR2 (germline): MDHEN, SYDVKM. V gave up 6 bases and J gave up 4 bases; unmatched junction bases: 12. CDR3 nucleotides: TGTGCCAGCAGCTGGGGGAAGCGGGGGTTCGCAGATACGCAGTATTTT. Protein sequence: CASSWGKRGFADTQYF. The full variable domain, completed using reference TRBV28 and TRBJ2-3, is DVKVTQSSRYLVKRTGEKVFLECVQDMDHENMFWYRQDPGLGLRLIYFSYDVKMKEKGDIPEGYSVSREKKERFSLILESASTNQTSMYLCASSWGKRGFADTQYFGPGTRLTVL.

The V gene is TRBV24-1, the J gene TRBJ1-1; possibly TRBD1 for D (6 bases). Trimming pared 2 bases from V and 11 bases from J, leaving 11 bases between. The CDR3 runs 12 residues. Looked up from germline, CDR1 is KGHDR and CDR2 is SFDVKD. The CDR3 DNA follows: TGTGCCACCAGTGATTCCAGGGGCCTCGCTTTCTTT. Its translation is CATSDSRGLAFF.